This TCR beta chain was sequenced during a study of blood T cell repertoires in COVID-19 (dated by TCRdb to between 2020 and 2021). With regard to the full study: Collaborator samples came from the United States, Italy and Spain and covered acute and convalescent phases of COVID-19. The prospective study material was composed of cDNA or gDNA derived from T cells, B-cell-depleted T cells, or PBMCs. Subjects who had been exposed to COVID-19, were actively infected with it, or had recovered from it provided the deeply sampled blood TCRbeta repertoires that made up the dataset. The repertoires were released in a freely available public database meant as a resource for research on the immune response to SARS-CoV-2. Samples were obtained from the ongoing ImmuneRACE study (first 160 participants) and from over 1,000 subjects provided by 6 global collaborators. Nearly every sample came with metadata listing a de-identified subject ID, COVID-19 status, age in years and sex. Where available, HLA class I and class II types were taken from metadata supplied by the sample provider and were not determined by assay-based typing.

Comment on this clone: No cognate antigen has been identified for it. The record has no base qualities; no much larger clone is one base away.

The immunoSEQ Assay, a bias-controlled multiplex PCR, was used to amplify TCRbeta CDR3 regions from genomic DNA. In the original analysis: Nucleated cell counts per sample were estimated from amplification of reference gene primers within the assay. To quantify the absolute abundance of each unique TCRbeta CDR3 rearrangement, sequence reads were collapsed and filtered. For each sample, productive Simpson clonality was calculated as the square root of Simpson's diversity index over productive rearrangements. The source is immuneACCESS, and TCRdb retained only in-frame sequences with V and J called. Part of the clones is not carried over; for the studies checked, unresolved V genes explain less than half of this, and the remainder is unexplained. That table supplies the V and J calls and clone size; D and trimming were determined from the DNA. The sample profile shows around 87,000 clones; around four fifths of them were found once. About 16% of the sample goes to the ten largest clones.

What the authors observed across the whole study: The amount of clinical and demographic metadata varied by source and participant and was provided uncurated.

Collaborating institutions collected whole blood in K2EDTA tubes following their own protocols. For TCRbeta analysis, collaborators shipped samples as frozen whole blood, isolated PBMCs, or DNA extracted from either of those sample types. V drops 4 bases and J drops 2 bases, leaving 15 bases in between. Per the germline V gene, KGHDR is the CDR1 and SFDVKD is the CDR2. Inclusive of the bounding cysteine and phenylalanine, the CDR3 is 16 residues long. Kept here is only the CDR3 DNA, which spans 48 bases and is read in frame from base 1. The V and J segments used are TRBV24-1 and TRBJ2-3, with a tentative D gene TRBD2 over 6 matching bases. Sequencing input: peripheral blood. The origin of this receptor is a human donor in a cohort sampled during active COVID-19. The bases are TGTGCCACCAGTGACCCGGCGGAGGGGCCCACAGATACGCAGTATTTT. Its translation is CATSDPAEGPTDTQYF.